A single sample is the source of the 27 T cell receptor beta chains below, sequenced in a study of T cells in women clearing cervical HPV infection. Sequencing was performed with immunoSEQ multiplex PCR; in TCRdb, only in-frame clones are kept and a portion is missing. Here the sample table reports around 41,000 clones. Input material: blood buffy coat. These receptors originate from a woman between 18 and 70 years old with a cervical HPV16 infection that either progressed to CIN3+ or cleared (not recorded which).

Regarding this clone: Read sequence stops 3 residues before the CDR3 end, and the germline J gene provides the missing end. The chain has TRBV15 and TRBJ2-5, with D perhaps TRBD2 (5 bases). In germline, CDR1 is LNHNV, CDR2 YYDKDF (reference sequence). CDR3 length: 14 amino acids. V lost 0 bases and J lost 3, with 8 bases in between. CDR3 DNA, as far as it was read: TGTGCCACCAGCAGAGATAACGGGGAAGAGACC. Its protein product is CATSRDNGEET. The whole CDR3 region reads CATSRDNGEETQYF. Variable domain in full (rest from reference TRBV15 and TRBJ2-5): DAMVIQNPRYQVTQFGKPVTLSCSQTLNHNVMYWYQQKSSQAPKLLFHYYDKDFNNEADTPDNFQSRRPNTSFCFLDIRSPGLGDTAMYLCATSRDNGEETQYFGPGTRLLVL.

CDR3 protein: CASMNIPIRYYEQYF. The CDR3 DNA, read in part, is TGTGCCAGCATGAACATACCCATCCGTTATTACGAG. The chain couples TRBV27 to TRBJ2-7; D unclear. The read is 3 residues too short to cover the CDR3 end, so that end is filled in from the germline J gene. V was cut by 7 bases and J by 4 bases, with 20 bases left in between. Per germline, CDR1 MNHEY and CDR2 SMNVEV (reference sequence). There are 15 residues in the CDR3.

Regarding this clone: The CDR3 end falls 3 residues outside the read, so it is completed with the germline J gene. The V and J genes are TRBV5-5 and TRBJ2-1; a weak D match, TRBD2 (6 bases). This CDR3 is built from 15 residues. In germline, CDR1 is SGHKS, CDR2 YYEKEE (reference sequence). The V end lost 0 bases, the J end lost 3 bases, and 10 bases lay between the germline ends. The covered CDR3 bases are TGTGCCAGCAGCTTGGACCGCGGGAACTACAATGAG. Its translation: CASSLDRGNYNE. The CDR3, in full, reads CASSLDRGNYNEQFF.

Points on this clone: Read sequence stops 3 residues before the CDR3 end, and the germline J gene provides the missing end. This chain connects TRBV30 to TRBJ2-1; TRBD2 might be the D (6 bases). Germline CDR1 and CDR2: GTSNPN and SVGIG (reference sequence). CDR3 size: 15 residues. Trimming took 2 bases from V and 4 from J, leaving 15 bases between them. CDR3 DNA, as far as it was read: TGTGCCTGGAGTCAGGACGAGGGACTTTACAATGAG. Protein: CAWSQDEGLYNE. In full, the CDR3 is CAWSQDEGLYNEQFF.

The chain's CDR3 is CASLSSNQPQHF. CDR3 DNA, as far as it was read: TGTGCCAGTCTAAGTTCCAATCAGCCC. This chain connects TRBV28 to TRBJ1-5, with D unclear. Coverage ceases 3 residues before the CDR3 finishes, and the germline J gene fills in the end. Trimming left V 9 bases short and J 3 bases short, with 9 bases between. CDR3 length: 12 amino acids. Germline assignment: CDR1 MDHEN and CDR2 SYDVKM.

As regards this clone: Read data end 3 residues before the CDR3 end; the end is taken from the germline J gene. The chain recombines TRBV19 with TRBJ1-4; D call uncertain. Between the trimmed V and J ends, which lost 8 bases and 5 bases, there was a span of 12 bases. The CDR3 extends over 13 amino acids. Germline V gives CDR1 LNHDA, CDR2 SQIVND (reference sequence). CDR3 sequence reads: CASGRLANEKLFF. The CDR3 DNA, read in part, is TGTGCCAGTGGCCGATTAGCAAATGAAAAA.

Regarding this clone: With the read ending 3 residues before the CDR3 end, the germline J gene is used to fill in that end. V is TRBV18 and J is TRBJ1-2; TRBD1 matches 7 bases. Germline assignment: CDR1 KGHSH and CDR2 LQKENI. The CDR3 spans 12 residues. The CDR3 here is CASSTTGEGYTF. The sequenced part of the CDR3 DNA is TGTGCCAGCTCAACCACAGGGGAAGGC.

Points on this clone: The observed sequence ends 3 residues before the CDR3 terminus, with the missing tail filled in from the germline J gene. The J gene is TRBJ1-5, the V gene TRBV11-3, with 10 bases matching TRBD1. Germline trimming cut 5 bases from V and 5 bases from J; bases unmatched to any gene: 6. Per germline, CDR1 SGHNT and CDR2 YENEEA. This CDR3 contains 15 residues. The CDR3 sequence: CASSLRQGADQPQHF. CDR3 DNA, as far as it was read: TGTGCCAGCAGCCTCCGACAGGGGGCTGATCAGCCC.

A remark on this clone: Read coverage stops 3 residues before the CDR3 terminus; the germline J gene supplies the remainder. This chain links TRBV18 with TRBJ1-1; D perhaps matches TRBD1 (6 bases). Germline CDR1 KGHSH, CDR2 LQKENI. V was clipped by 4 bases and J by 0 bases, with 9 bases between them. CDR3 length: 14 amino acids. CDR3 bases read: TGTGCCAGCTCACAGGGGGTTATGAACACTGAA. It specifies CASSQGVMNTE. The CDR3, in full, reads CASSQGVMNTEAFF. The full variable domain, with the rest looked up from reference TRBV18 and TRBJ1-1, is NAGVMQNPRHLVRRRGQEARLRCSPMKGHSHVYWYRQLPEEGLKFMVYLQKENIIDESGMPKERFSAEFPKEGPSILRIQQVVRGDSAAYFCASSQGVMNTEAFFGQGTRLTVV.

Note on this clone: The CDR3 end lies 3 residues beyond the end of the read and is filled in from the germline J gene. The chain is built from TRBV5-1 and TRBJ2-3; 10 nucleotides line up with TRBD1. The CDR3 consists of 14 residues. In germline, CDR1 is SGHRS, CDR2 YFSETQ. V lost 4 bases, J lost 3 bases, and 2 bases stayed unmatched. The CDR3 spells CASSGTGVTDTQYF. The sequenced CDR3 bases are TGCGCCAGCAGCGGGACAGGGGTAACAGATACG.

Comment on this clone: The CDR3 end falls 3 residues outside the read, so it is completed with the germline J gene. This chain connects TRBV2 to TRBJ1-4; possibly TRBD1 for D (5 bases). V shed 7 bases and J shed 8 bases, with 17 bases lying between them. Germline CDR1 and CDR2: SNHLY and FYNNEI. The CDR3 extends over 14 amino acids. The CDR3 region is CASTGAGINEKLFF. CDR3 DNA (partial): TGTGCCAGCACTGGGGCAGGGATCAACGAAAAA.

As concerns this clone: Read data end 3 residues before the CDR3 end; the end is taken from the germline J gene. The chain links TRBV18 to TRBJ2-3, with D possibly being TRBD1 or TRBD2 (5 bases each). CDR1 is KGHSH, CDR2 LQKENI, per germline. There are 16 residues in the CDR3. Trimming shortened V by 3 bases and J by 0 bases, and 13 bases separated the two germline ends. The CDR3 spells CASSPRGAGSTDTQYF. Partial CDR3 DNA: TGTGCCAGCTCACCGAGAGGGGCCGGCAGCACAGATACG. Variable domain in full (rest from reference TRBV18 and TRBJ2-3): NAGVMQNPRHLVRRRGQEARLRCSPMKGHSHVYWYRQLPEEGLKFMVYLQKENIIDESGMPKERFSAEFPKEGPSILRIQQVVRGDSAAYFCASSPRGAGSTDTQYFGPGTRLTVL.

With regard to this clone: The read is 3 residues too short to cover the CDR3 end, so that end is filled in from the germline J gene. J is TRBJ1-2 and V is TRBV2; 10 bases align to TRBD1. J lost 5 bases, V lost 5 bases, and 8 bases had no gene match. CDR1 and CDR2 from the germline V gene are SNHLY and FYNNEI. The CDR3 spans 15 residues. CDR3 DNA, as far as it was read: TGTGCCAGCAGTTCCTGGACAGGGGGACGGTATGGC. Its protein product is CASSSWTGGRYG. The CDR3 in its entirety is CASSSWTGGRYGYTF.

A word on this clone: The read ends 3 residues before the CDR3 terminus; that terminus is restored from the germline J gene. This rearrangement joins TRBV29-1 to TRBJ2-2; D remains ambiguous. Germline loops: CDR1 SQVTM, CDR2 ANQGSEA. V gave up 4 bases and J gave up 1 base, with 7 bases separating them. CDR3 length: 13 amino acids. The sequenced part of the CDR3 DNA is TGCAGCGTTGCTGGCATGAACACCGGGGAG. This codes for CSVAGMNTGE. The full CDR3 protein is CSVAGMNTGELFF.

On this clone: Read sequence stops 3 residues before the CDR3 end, and the germline J gene provides the missing end. The chain is built from TRBV29-1 and TRBJ2-1; 7 positions agree with TRBD2. This CDR3 has 13 residues. V shed 0 bases, J shed 8 bases, and the junction held 4 bases outside the gene matches. Germline V gives CDR1 SQVTM, CDR2 ANQGSEA. CDR3 bases read: TGCAGCGTTGAAGATCGACTAGCTGATGAG. It is translated as CSVEDRLADE. The entire CDR3 reads CSVEDRLADEQFF.

On this clone: The read ends 3 residues before the CDR3 terminus; that terminus is restored from the germline J gene. This specimen includes other DNA sequences encoding the same CDR3. This chain joins TRBV28 and TRBJ1-5, with 9 bases aligning to TRBD1. Germline CDR1 reads MDHEN; CDR2 reads SYDVKM. The CDR3 consists of 14 residues. V lost 4 bases and J lost 5; bases outside the gene matches: 3. CDR3 protein: CASSYGTGHQPQHF. The part of the CDR3 DNA that was read is TGTGCCAGCAGTTATGGGACAGGGCATCAGCCC.

As to this clone: The CDR3 end lies 3 residues beyond the end of the read and is filled in from the germline J gene. V and J are TRBV2 and TRBJ2-1; 11 bases fit TRBD2. The CDR3 is made up of 15 amino acids. CDR1 SNHLY and CDR2 FYNNEI come from the germline V gene. Losses at the gene ends were 6 bases for V and 3 bases for J; bases not matched to a gene: 4. This CDR3 is CASSAGTSGYNEQFF. The sequenced part of the CDR3 DNA is TGTGCCAGCAGCGCTGGGACTAGCGGCTACAATGAG.

About this clone itself: The read halts 3 residues ahead of the CDR3 end, with the missing end drawn from the germline J gene. This rearrangement joins TRBV28 to TRBJ1-2, with D possibly being TRBD1 (6 bases). CDR3 length: 14 amino acids. Germline V gives CDR1 MDHEN, CDR2 SYDVKM. The CDR3 here is CASSSDQGLRGYTF. The covered CDR3 bases are TGTGCCAGCAGTTCGGACCAGGGGCTGAGAGGC.

Concerning this clone: Coverage ceases 3 residues before the CDR3 finishes, and the germline J gene fills in the end. The gene calls are TRBV18 and TRBJ1-1, with TRBD1 as a possible D gene (6 bases). Germline loops: CDR1 KGHSH, CDR2 LQKENI. This CDR3 is 14 amino acids long. Deletions cut 3 bases from V and 0 bases from J, with 8 bases between. CDR3 DNA, as far as it was read: TGTGCCAGCTCACCGGACAGAGTGAACACTGAA. This translates into CASSPDRVNTE. In full, the CDR3 reads CASSPDRVNTEAFF. Variable domain in full (rest from reference TRBV18 and TRBJ1-1): NAGVMQNPRHLVRRRGQEARLRCSPMKGHSHVYWYRQLPEEGLKFMVYLQKENIIDESGMPKERFSAEFPKEGPSILRIQQVVRGDSAAYFCASSPDRVNTEAFFGQGTRLTVV.

Worth noting for this clone: The CDR3 goes on 3 residues after the read ends, and that part is filled in from the germline J gene. The chain couples TRBV7-9 to TRBJ1-5; D gene unclear. Trimming left V 0 bases short and J 7 bases short, with 10 bases between. The CDR3 has 14 amino acids. The germline CDR1 and CDR2 sequences are SEHNR and FQNEAQ (reference sequence). Incomplete CDR3 DNA: TGTGCCAGCAGCTTAGCGCAAGGGTTACAGCCC. It encodes CASSLAQGLQP. From start to end, the CDR3 is CASSLAQGLQPQHF.

CDR3: CASSSQTGVNEQFF. The sequenced part of the CDR3 DNA is TGTGCCAGCAGTTCCCAGACGGGGGTTAATGAG. The V and J genes are TRBV28 and TRBJ2-1; the D gene is possibly TRBD2 (6 bases). The sequence runs out 3 residues before the end of the CDR3; the remainder is reconstructed from the germline J gene. Germline CDR1 and CDR2: MDHEN and SYDVKM. Trimming took 4 bases from V and 7 from J, leaving 14 bases between them. The CDR3 covers 14 residues.

Notes on this clone: The observed sequence ends 3 residues before the CDR3 terminus, with the missing tail filled in from the germline J gene. The chain links TRBV30 to TRBJ2-1, with 11 nucleotides matching TRBD2. This CDR3 contains 15 residues. Germline V gene sequence: CDR1 GTSNPN, CDR2 SVGIG (reference sequence). The junction had 2 bases not matched to a gene; V was cut back by 0 bases and J by 4 bases. The CDR3 bases that were read are TGTGCCTGGAGTGTAGCTAGCGGGGGGTACAATGAG. This codes for CAWSVASGGYNE. The complete CDR3 reads CAWSVASGGYNEQFF.

Note on this clone: The read ends 3 residues early relative to the CDR3; the germline J gene fills the gap. The gene calls are TRBV20-1 and TRBJ2-6, with 7 positions matching TRBD1. V lost 5 bases to trimming and J lost 3 bases; unmatched junction nucleotides: 4. The CDR3 consists of 14 residues. CDR1 DFQATT and CDR2 SNEGSKA come from the germline V gene (reference sequence). CDR3 loop: CSAPDRVGANVLTF. The covered CDR3 bases are TGCAGTGCTCCCGACAGGGTTGGGGCCAACGTC.

Note on this clone: Coverage ceases 3 residues before the CDR3 finishes, and the germline J gene fills in the end. The chain has TRBV28 and TRBJ2-3; TRBD2 aligns across 14 bases. V shed 5 bases, J shed 3 bases, and the junction held 10 bases outside the gene matches. The CDR3 has 18 amino acids. Germline CDR1 reads MDHEN; CDR2 reads SYDVKM. The DNA read from the CDR3 is TGTGCCAGCAGTCCGGCTGGACTAGCGGGGGGAACGACAGATACG. It is translated as CASSPAGLAGGTTDT. The whole CDR3 sequence reads CASSPAGLAGGTTDTQYF. The variable domain in full, with the rest retrieved from reference TRBV28 and TRBJ2-3, is DVKVTQSSRYLVKRTGEKVFLECVQDMDHENMFWYRQDPGLGLRLIYFSYDVKMKEKGDIPEGYSVSREKKERFSLILESASTNQTSMYLCASSPAGLAGGTTDTQYFGPGTRLTVL.

Comments on this clone: With the read ending 3 residues before the CDR3 end, the germline J gene is used to fill in that end. V is TRBV20-1 and J is TRBJ2-3; TRBD2 matches 10 bases. CDR3 length equals 14 residues. Germline V lookup: CDR1 DFQATT, CDR2 SNEGSKA (reference sequence). Trimming took 5 bases from V and 5 from J; bases not matched to a gene: 7. The CDR3: CSAGAGGPGDTQYF. The sequenced part of the CDR3 DNA is TGCAGTGCTGGAGCGGGGGGGCCGGGAGATACG.

With regard to this clone: The CDR3 end is not reached by the read, which stops 3 residues before it; the germline J gene fills it in. The rearrangement uses TRBV7-2 and TRBJ1-1; 7 nucleotides align to TRBD1. This CDR3 comprises 15 residues. Per germline, CDR1 SGHTA and CDR2 FQGNSA. The part of the CDR3 DNA that was read is TGTGCCAGCAGTCAGGCGACAGGGAGAACACTGGAA. Protein: CASSQATGRTLE. From start to end, the CDR3 is CASSQATGRTLEAFF.

Notes on this clone: The read is 3 residues too short to cover the CDR3 end, so that end is filled in from the germline J gene. The rearrangement uses TRBV15 and TRBJ2-3; D is perhaps TRBD2 (6 bases). Per germline, CDR1 LNHNV and CDR2 YYDKDF (reference sequence). This CDR3 has 18 residues. V was shortened by 5 bases and J by 0 bases, with 21 bases between the two germline ends. This CDR3 is CATSSHGGKYSSTDTQYF. The sequenced part of the CDR3 DNA is TGTGCCACCAGCTCACATGGCGGGAAGTACTCTAGCACAGATACG.